These T cell receptor beta chains were read from a single sample in a study of patients and donors after allogeneic stem cell transplantation. TCRdb reprocessed the RT-PCR reads with MiXCR, giving one entry per CDR3 protein. The repertoire holds 100,000 to 120,000 distinct CDR3 sequences, with around 36% as singletons. The sequenced material came from blood, either unsorted or a sorted T cell fraction (not recorded which). The receptors shown here come from a human donor who was either an allogeneic HSCT recipient or a stem cell or donor lymphocyte infusion donor (not recorded which). It is not recorded whose cells these are; they may come from a transplant donor. CDR3s include the opening cysteine and the closing phenylalanine or tryptophan. D genes are given only for firm matches. Size values are once, few and many counts, or a class for expanded clones, and some rows have none.

D	V	J	size	DNA	CDR3
-	TRBV25-1	TRBJ1-2	-	TGTGCCAGCAGTGAAAATTCATCGGGCGGCTACACCTTC	CASSENSSGGYTF
-	TRBV7-2	TRBJ2-1	-	TGTGCCAGCAGCACCCGTCTTACTGGCGATGAGCAGTTCTTC	CASSTRLTGDEQFF
-	TRBV7-2	TRBJ2-3	-	TGTGCCAGCAGCTTAGAAGGACTCACCTGGGGGTCAGATACGCAGTATTTT	CASSLEGLTWGSDTQYF
-	TRBV7-2	TRBJ1-5	-	TGTGCCAGCAGCGTAAGCAATCAGCCCCAGCATTTT	CASSVSNQPQHF
-	TRBV20-1	TRBJ1-4	few	TGCAGTGCTAAGACAGCGGGTGCCGAAAAACTGTTTTTT	CSAKTAGAEKLFF
-	TRBV12-3/TRBV12-4	TRBJ2-3	few	TGTGCCAGCAGTTTAGGCGCGACAGTCACAGATACGCAGTATTTT	CASSLGATVTDTQYF
TRBD1	TRBV5-5	TRBJ1-2	-	TGTGCCAGCAGCTTGTACGGGACAGGGGGCGGCTACACCTTC	CASSLYGTGGGYTF
TRBD2	TRBV20-1	TRBJ2-4	few	TGCAGTGCAGCGGGAGAGGACAAAAACATTCAGTACTTC	CSAAGEDKNIQYF
-	TRBV4-3	TRBJ1-5	-	TGCGCCAGCAGCCAAGATTATACGGGAAGGTATCAGCCCCAGCATTTT	CASSQDYTGRYQPQHF
-	TRBV18	TRBJ2-5	-	TGTGCCAGCTCACAACGACATTACCAAGAGACCCAGTACTTC	CASSQRHYQETQYF
-	TRBV28	TRBJ1-5	-	TGTGCCAGCAGTCGCGGGGGAGGATCTAATCAGCCCCAGCATTTT	CASSRGGGSNQPQHF
TRBD1	TRBV6-6	TRBJ1-1	-	TGTGCCAGCAGACTCTCCCGACTGGACAGGTTCCGTACTGAAGCTTTCTTT	CASRLSRLDRFRTEAFF
-	TRBV28	TRBJ2-2	-	TGTGCCAGCAGTTTTCTAACAGGGCCCGGGGAGCTGTTTTTT	CASSFLTGPGELFF
-	TRBV20-1	TRBJ2-7	-	TGCAGTGCTACCGACAGTTTCCTCTACGAGCAGTACTTC	CSATDSFLYEQYF
-	TRBV28	TRBJ1-1	few	TGTGCCAGCAGCCCCCTGGGCTCCATGAACACTGAAGCTTTCTTT	CASSPLGSMNTEAFF
TRBD1	TRBV12-3/TRBV12-4	TRBJ1-3	-	TGTGCCAGCAGTTTGGGGACAGGCTACTCCACCATATATTTT	CASSLGTGYSTIYF
TRBD1	TRBV10-3	TRBJ2-5	-	TGTGCCATCAGTGAGGACAGGGTCCGAGAGACCCAGTACTTC	CAISEDRVRETQYF
TRBD2	TRBV28	TRBJ2-7	few	TGTGCCAGCATAGCTAGCGGGAGGTTCCGACCCTACGAGCAGTACTTC	CASIASGRFRPYEQYF
-	TRBV4-3	TRBJ1-1	-	TGCGCCAGCAGCCAAGAGGCTACAGGCCGCGGGGAAGCTTTCTTT	CASSQEATGRGEAFF
-	TRBV4-1	TRBJ2-1	-	TGCGCCAGCAGCCGACGTCGAGAGGGTTCCTATGAGCAGTTCTTC	CASSRRREGSYEQFF
-	TRBV7-9	TRBJ1-4	few	TGTGCCAGCAGCTCTTCTATTGAAAAACTGTTTTTT	CASSSSIEKLFF
-	TRBV27	TRBJ1-5	few	TGTGCCAGCAGTTTTCCGGGACAAGATCAGCCCCAGCATTTT	CASSFPGQDQPQHF
TRBD1	TRBV12-3/TRBV12-4	TRBJ1-2	few	TGTGCCAGCAGGCGGACAGGGAATGGCTACACCTTC	CASRRTGNGYTF
TRBD2	TRBV29-1	TRBJ2-5	-	TGCAGCGTTGAATCGCGACTAGCGAAAGAGACCCAGTACTTC	CSVESRLAKETQYF
-	TRBV4-3	TRBJ1-6	-	TGCGCCAGCAGCCAAGCTGAGACTGCAGGACATTCACCCCTCCACTTT	CASSQAETAGHSPLHF
TRBD1	TRBV5-1	TRBJ2-1	-	TGCGCCAGCAGCTTGGAGGGGGCAGGCGAGCAGTTCTTC	CASSLEGAGEQFF